The 21 T cell receptor beta chains reported below all come from one sample, sequenced in a study of blood T cell repertoires in COVID-19. The repertoire was sequenced with immunoSEQ multiplex PCR; TCRdb's copy has only in-frame clones and lacks some. The data contain fewer than 250,000 clones, about 86% of them singletons. The sequencing input was peripheral blood. These receptors originate from a woman aged 50 to 65 with acute or convalescent COVID-19.

This clone was seen a handful of times. The chain carries TRBV2 and TRBJ2-1; unclear D gene. CDR1 is SNHLY, CDR2 FYNNEI, per germline. The CDR3 covers 13 residues. Trimming took off 6 bases at V and 4 bases at J, with 10 bases between the two ends. CDR3 DNA: TGTGCCAGCAGCCCTGGAGAGTACAATGAGCAGTTCTTC. This encodes CASSPGEYNEQFF.

The chain is built from TRBV6-5 and TRBJ2-7; TRBD2 agrees at 8 bases. This CDR3 contains 15 residues. Germline V gene sequence: CDR1 MNHEY, CDR2 SVGAGI. V shed 7 bases and J 1 base; nucleotides not matched to a gene: 9. The CDR3 DNA reads TGTGCCAGCACGGGGACACTAGCGGTATCCTACGAGCAGTACTTC. Amino acid sequence: CASTGTLAVSYEQYF.

The V gene is TRBV24-1, the J gene TRBJ1-2; no reliable D call. Trimming took 4 bases from V and 7 from J, leaving 12 bases between them. CDR1 is KGHDR and CDR2 is SFDVKD in the germline V gene. CDR3 length: 13 amino acids. Here the CDR3 DNA reads TGTGCCACCAGTGACTCCAGGTTTTCTGGCTACACCTTC. Residues: CATSDSRFSGYTF.

This chain uses TRBV7-2 with TRBJ2-6; 10 bases line up with TRBD2. Germline CDR1 reads SGHTA; CDR2 reads FQGNSA. The CDR3 sequence is 19 residues long. V lost 3 bases to trimming and J lost 0 bases; unmatched junction nucleotides: 8. The CDR3 DNA reads TGTGCCAGCAGCTTGCTAGCGGGGGCATCTATCTCTGGGGCCAACGTCCTGACTTTC. Protein: CASSLLAGASISGANVLTF.

The chain employs TRBV2 and TRBJ1-2; 7 nucleotides align to TRBD1. V gave up 8 bases and J gave up 1 base; unmatched junction bases: 10. The CDR3 consists of 15 residues. Germline-derived CDR1 and CDR2 are SNHLY and FYNNEI. CDR3: CASGQGDSFNYGYTF. The CDR3 nucleotides are TGTGCCAGCGGGCAGGGGGATAGTTTTAACTATGGCTACACCTTC.

This chain uses TRBV4-1 with TRBJ2-5, with unresolved D. The ends were cut back, 0 bases at V and 2 bases at J, with 16 bases in the middle. CDR1 and CDR2 from the germline V gene are MGHRA and YSYEKL. CDR3 size: 17 residues. The CDR3: CASSQDTVAATQETQYF. CDR3 in DNA: TGCGCCAGCAGCCAAGATACAGTGGCAGCAACTCAAGAGACCCAGTACTTC.

The gene calls are TRBV5-1 and TRBJ1-1; D not certain. V dropped 6 bases and J dropped 2 bases, with 14 bases sitting between them. The germline CDR1 and CDR2 sequences are SGHRS and YFSETQ. The length of the CDR3 is 14 residues. The CDR3 here is CASTETGINTEAFF. Written as DNA, the CDR3 is TGCGCCAGCACCGAGACGGGGATCAACACTGAAGCTTTCTTT.

This chain links TRBV11-2 with TRBJ2-7; tentative D call: TRBD1 (6 bases). V gave up 5 bases and J gave up 6 bases, with 8 bases separating them. In germline, CDR1 is SGHAT, CDR2 FQNNGV. CDR3 length: 11 residues. CDR3 nucleotide sequence: TGTGCCAGCAGCAGAGGGGGCGAGCAGTACTTC. Its translation: CASSRGGEQYF.

This clone has only one observation. The rearrangement uses TRBV7-2 and TRBJ2-7, with D uncertain. The V and J ends lost 4 bases and 1 base respectively, with 5 bases between them. Germline V gene sequence: CDR1 SGHTA, CDR2 FQGNSA. The CDR3 is 12 residues long. The CDR3 here is CASSSFSYEQYF. Here the CDR3 DNA reads TGTGCCAGCAGCTCGTTTTCCTACGAGCAGTACTTC.

The chain links TRBV6-5 to TRBJ1-4, with 7 bases that match TRBD1. Unmatched junction bases numbered 11, after V lost 6 bases and J lost 10 bases. The CDR3 has 14 residues. The V gene's germline CDR1 is MNHEY and CDR2 SVGAGI. CDR3 loop: CASSPGTVQGKLFF. The CDR3 coding sequence is TGTGCCAGCAGCCCCGGGACAGTGCAGGGAAAACTGTTTTTT.

The table lists this clone with a few counts. The chain is built from TRBV7-9 and TRBJ1-1; tentatively, D is TRBD1 (6 bases). Trimming removed 4 bases at V and 1 base at J, with 10 bases between. The length of the CDR3 is 14 residues. The germline gives CDR1 SEHNR, CDR2 FQNEAQ (reference sequence). The CDR3 is CASSSQGWNTEAFF. As DNA, the CDR3 is TGTGCCAGCAGCTCCCAGGGGTGGAACACTGAAGCTTTCTTT. Full variable domain (missing parts from reference TRBV7-9 and TRBJ1-1): DTGVSQNPRHKITKRGQNVTFRCDPISEHNRLYWYRQTLGQGPEFLTYFQNEAQLEKSRLLSDRFSAERPKGSFSTLEIQRTEQGDSAMYLCASSSQGWNTEAFFGQGTRLTVV.

The V gene is TRBV15, the J gene TRBJ1-1; no clear D gene. The CDR3 runs 13 residues. Germline-derived CDR1 and CDR2 are LNHNV and YYDKDF (reference sequence). V gave up 2 bases and J gave up 4 bases, with 8 bases separating them. The CDR3 DNA reads as TGTGCCACCAGCAGAAGTCCGGGCACTGAAGCTTTCTTT. Residues: CATSRSPGTEAFF.

The chain recombines TRBV9 with TRBJ2-1, with D hard to call. CDR1 and CDR2 (germline): SGDLS, YYNGEE. V was clipped by 4 bases and J by 0 bases, with 11 bases between them. The CDR3 is 15 residues long. The CDR3: CASSPTSRSYNEQFF. The CDR3 DNA is TGTGCCAGCAGCCCCACTTCCCGCTCCTACAATGAGCAGTTCTTC. The variable domain in full, completed from reference TRBV9 and TRBJ2-1, reads DSGVTQTPKHLITATGQRVTLRCSPRSGDLSVYWYQQSLDQGLQFLIQYYNGEERAKGNILERFSAQQFPDLHSELNLSSLELGDSALYFCASSPTSRSYNEQFFGPGTRLTVL.

The chain couples TRBV5-1 to TRBJ2-2; 8 bases align to TRBD2. This CDR3 contains 16 residues. Germline values: CDR1 SGHRS, CDR2 YFSETQ. With V trimmed by 6 bases and J by 2 bases, 9 bases remained unmatched. As DNA, the CDR3 is TGCGCCAGCACCACTATGACTAGCGCTAACACCGGGGAGCTGTTTTTT. It is translated as CASTTMTSANTGELFF.

This chain links TRBV27 with TRBJ1-2, with 10 bases matching TRBD1. This CDR3 has 14 residues. Germline CDR1 reads MNHEY; CDR2 reads SMNVEV (reference sequence). V was clipped by 5 bases and J by 5 bases; unmatched bases: 5. CDR3 bases: TGTGCCAGCAGTCCAGGGACAGGGGATTATGGCTACACCTTC. This gives the protein CASSPGTGDYGYTF.

J is TRBJ2-1 and V is TRBV6-5, with TRBD2 matching 7 bases. V gave up 3 bases and J gave up 8 bases; unmatched junction bases: 10. CDR1 is MNHEY and CDR2 is SVGAGI in the germline V gene. The CDR3 extends over 15 amino acids. CDR3 DNA sequence: TGTGCCAGCAGTTATCTCGCGGGAGATATCTATGAGCAGTTCTTC. As protein: CASSYLAGDIYEQFF.

In this sample, this clone turned up once. The V and J genes are TRBV7-3 and TRBJ2-2; 7 bases map to TRBD1. Germline V gene data show CDR1 as SGHTA and CDR2 as FQGTGA. Trimming removed 0 bases from V and 1 base from J; junction bases left unmatched: 2. The CDR3 has 16 amino acids. CDR3 residues: CASSLTRTGNTGELFF. CDR3 nucleotides: TGTGCCAGCAGCTTAACCCGGACAGGGAACACCGGGGAGCTGTTTTTT. The full variable domain, in which reference TRBV7-3 and TRBJ2-2 provide the parts outside the CDR3, is GAGVSQTPSNKVTEKGKYVELRCDPISGHTALYWYRQSLGQGPEFLIYFQGTGAADDSGLPNDRFFAVRPEGSVSTLKIQRTERGDSAVYLCASSLTRTGNTGELFFGEGSRLTVL.

The rearrangement uses TRBV10-1 and TRBJ2-1, with D tentatively TRBD2 (5 bases). The CDR3 extends over 15 amino acids. Germline values: CDR1 WNHNN, CDR2 SYGVQD (reference sequence). The ends were cut back, 0 bases at V and 3 bases at J, with 9 bases in the middle. CDR3 sequence: CASSESLGSYNEQFF. CDR3 sequence (DNA): TGCGCCAGCAGTGAGTCGTTGGGGAGCTACAATGAGCAGTTCTTC.

This sequence joins TRBV7-2 and TRBJ2-2; TRBD1 agrees at 8 bases. V shed 1 base and J 1 base; nucleotides not matched to a gene: 2. The germline V gene has CDR1 SGHTA and CDR2 FQGNSA. CDR3 length equals 16 residues. In nucleotides, the CDR3 is TGTGCCAGCAGCTTAGTCGGGACAGGGAACACCGGGGAGCTGTTTTTT. Translation gives CASSLVGTGNTGELFF.

The rearrangement uses TRBV3-1 (or the pseudogene TRBV3-2) and TRBJ2-7, with 10 bases fitting TRBD2. The CDR3 is made up of 14 amino acids. With 1 base clipped from V and 4 bases from J, the junction kept 1 base outside the gene matches. Germline CDR1 reads LGHDT; CDR2 reads YNNKEL (reference sequence). CDR3 region: CASSQVAGGYEQYF. CDR3 in DNA: TGTGCCAGCAGCCAAGTAGCGGGGGGTTACGAGCAGTACTTC.

The chain has TRBV7-2 and TRBJ2-3; 8 bases match TRBD2. The ends lost 6 bases at V and 0 bases at J; junction bases unmatched: 8. This CDR3 contains 16 residues. The germline V gene encodes CDR1 SGHTA and CDR2 FQGNSA. The CDR3 spells CASRKPGGRSTDTQYF. The CDR3 nucleotides are TGTGCCAGCAGGAAACCGGGGGGGCGGAGCACAGATACGCAGTATTTT. The entire variable domain, with the rest obtained from reference TRBV7-2 and TRBJ2-3, is as follows: GAGVSQSPSNKVTEKGKDVELRCDPISGHTALYWYRQSLGQGLEFLIYFQGNSAPDKSGLPSDRFSAERTGGSVSTLTIQRTQQEDSAVYLCASRKPGGRSTDTQYFGPGTRLTVL.